This T cell receptor (beta chain) was recorded in a study of blood T cell repertoires in COVID-19 (dated by TCRdb to between 2020 and 2021). As for the study more broadly: Samples from collaborators originated in the United States, Italy and Spain and spanned both the acute and convalescent phases of COVID-19. Where HLA class I and class II types were available, the types were taken from metadata supplied by the sample provider, not from assay-based typing. The material from the prospective study consisted of cDNA or gDNA derived from T cells, B-cell-depleted T cells, or PBMCs. The sample metadata nearly always contained a de-identified subject ID, COVID-19 status, age in years and sex. Subjects who had been exposed to COVID-19, were actively infected with it, or had recovered from it provided the deeply sampled blood TCRbeta repertoires that made up the dataset. The repertoires were released in a freely available public database intended as a resource for research on the immune response to SARS-CoV-2. Samples were obtained from the ongoing ImmuneRACE study (first 160 participants) and from over 1,000 subjects provided by 6 global collaborators. The paper as a whole reports these results and caveats: How much clinical and demographic metadata was included differed by source and by participant, and the metadata was provided uncurated.

Turning to this clone: Its antigen is still unknown. Base quality data are lacking; no much larger clone is found one base away.

Collaborating institutions collected whole blood in K2EDTA tubes following their own protocols. For TCRbeta analysis, collaborators shipped samples as frozen whole blood, isolated PBMCs, or DNA extracted from either of those sample types. The junction carries 14 bases between V and J, which are trimmed by 4 bases and 6 bases respectively. The CDR3 numbers 13 residues from cysteine through phenylalanine. This entry keeps only the CDR3 DNA: 39 bases, framed from base 1. As encoded in the germline V gene, CDR1 is SGHRS while CDR2 is YFSETQ. TCRbeta CDR3 regions were amplified from genomic DNA by means of the immunoSEQ Assay, a bias-controlled multiplex PCR. The study's processing was this. Nucleated cell counts per sample were estimated from amplification of reference gene primers within the assay. Sequence reads were collapsed and filtered to measure the absolute abundance of every unique TCRbeta CDR3 rearrangement. For each sample, productive Simpson clonality was calculated as the square root of Simpson's diversity index across productive rearrangements. This is the immuneACCESS table as TCRdb keeps it, with only in-frame sequences that have V and J called. A part of the clones is gone; compared with another copy, unresolved V genes explain less than half, and the rest is unexplained. For V, J and clone size, that table is used; D and trimming come from the DNA. This sample comprises about 82,000 clones, about 80% of them detected only once. 12% of the sample is in the top ten clones.

This TCR derives from a woman aged 40 to 49 with active or convalescent COVID-19. Recombination joined TRBV5-1 with TRBJ2-7; the D gene is perhaps TRBD2, from 7 matching bases. The sequenced sample was peripheral blood. The bases read TGCGCCAGCAGCCTCACAGGGAGGGGCGAGCAGTACTTC. Its coded protein is CASSLTGRGEQYF.